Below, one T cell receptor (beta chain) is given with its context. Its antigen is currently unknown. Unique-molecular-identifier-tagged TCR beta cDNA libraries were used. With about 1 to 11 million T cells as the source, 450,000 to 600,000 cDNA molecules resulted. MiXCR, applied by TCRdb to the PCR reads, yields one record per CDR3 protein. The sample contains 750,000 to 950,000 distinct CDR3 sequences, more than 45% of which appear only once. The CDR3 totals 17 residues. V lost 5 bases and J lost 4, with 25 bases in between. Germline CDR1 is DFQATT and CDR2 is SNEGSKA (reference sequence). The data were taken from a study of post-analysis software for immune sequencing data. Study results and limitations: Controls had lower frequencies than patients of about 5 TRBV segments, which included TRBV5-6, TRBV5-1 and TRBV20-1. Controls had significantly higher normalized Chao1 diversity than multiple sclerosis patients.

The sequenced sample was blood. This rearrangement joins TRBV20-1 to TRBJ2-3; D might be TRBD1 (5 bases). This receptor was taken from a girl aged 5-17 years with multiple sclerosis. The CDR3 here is CSAEPSLGQGYADTQYF. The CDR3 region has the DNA TGCAGTGCTGAACCCTCACTGGGTCAGGGATATGCAGATACGCAGTATTTT.